Below are 26 T cell receptor beta chains sequenced from a single sample in a study of cytomegalovirus exposure and HLA in healthy donors. The data were produced by immunoSEQ multiplex PCR, yet TCRdb's version contains in-frame clones alone and is incomplete. Among around 150,000 clones, about 82% were seen once, and the ten largest hold around 2.4%. Input material: PBMCs. The source of these receptors is a young man in good health and CMV-seropositive.

CDR3 residues: CASSSPKKSTDTQYF. Written as DNA, the CDR3 is TGTGCCAGCAGTAGCCCTAAGAAAAGCACAGATACGCAGTATTTT. This sequence joins TRBV27 and TRBJ2-3; D unresolved. The CDR3 contains 15 residues. Trimming cost V 5 bases and J 0 bases, with 12 bases left between them. Germline V gives CDR1 MNHEY, CDR2 SMNVEV (reference sequence).

The chain combines TRBV7-6 with TRBJ2-7; the match to TRBD2 covers 10 bases. Germline loops: CDR1 SGHVS, CDR2 FNYEAQ. V lost 1 base, J lost 4 bases, and 10 bases stayed unmatched. The CDR3 runs 17 residues. CDR3 DNA sequence: TGTGCCAGCAGCTTAGGAAGGTCGGTAGCGGGGGGTTACGAGCAGTACTTC. This translates into CASSLGRSVAGGYEQYF.

The V call is TRBV27, the J call TRBJ2-7; 9 nucleotides line up with TRBD1. The germline gives CDR1 MNHEY, CDR2 SMNVEV (reference sequence). This CDR3 has 15 amino acids. V shed 5 bases and J 2 bases; nucleotides not matched to a gene: 7. The CDR3 coding sequence is TGTGCCAGCAGTATTACAGGGGGCGCAGCCTACGAGCAGTACTTC. Its translation: CASSITGGAAYEQYF.

The genes are TRBV6-6 and TRBJ2-3; D remains unclear. The CDR3 is 14 residues long. The V gene lost 0 bases and the J gene lost 2 bases, with 6 bases spanning the gap. The V gene's germline CDR1 is MNHNY and CDR2 SVGAGI (reference sequence). The CDR3 DNA is TGTGCCAGCAGTTACTCTCCCGTCACAGATACGCAGTATTTT. This translates into CASSYSPVTDTQYF.

This chain links TRBV18 with TRBJ1-2; D is ambiguous. V lost 2 bases to trimming and J lost 3 bases, with 16 bases between them. CDR1 is KGHSH, CDR2 LQKENI, per germline. The CDR3 is 16 residues long. The CDR3 is CASSPEGGGGDYGYTF. Here the CDR3 DNA reads TGTGCCAGCTCACCAGAGGGCGGCGGCGGGGACTATGGCTACACCTTC. The full variable domain, rest sourced from reference TRBV18 and TRBJ1-2, is NAGVMQNPRHLVRRRGQEARLRCSPMKGHSHVYWYRQLPEEGLKFMVYLQKENIIDESGMPKERFSAEFPKEGPSILRIQQVVRGDSAAYFCASSPEGGGGDYGYTFGSGTRLTVV.

The chain uses TRBV10-3 and TRBJ1-1, with D tentatively TRBD1 (6 bases). The CDR3 runs to 14 residues. Deletions cut 1 base from V and 1 base from J, with 7 bases between. Germline V lookup: CDR1 ENHRY, CDR2 SYGVKD. CDR3 in amino acids: CAISEWGQNTEAFF. In DNA form, the CDR3 reads TGTGCCATCAGTGAGTGGGGGCAGAACACTGAAGCTTTCTTT.

The CDR3 DNA sequence: TGCGCCAGCAGCCAAGGAGAGCGCGGGGGACGCACAGATACGCAGTATTTT. The encoded protein is CASSQGERGGRTDTQYF. The V call is TRBV4-1, the J call TRBJ2-3; 7 bases align to TRBD2. Germline CDR1 is MGHRA and CDR2 is YSYEKL. The CDR3 is 17 residues long. V shed 1 base, J shed 1 base, and the junction held 8 bases outside the gene matches.

J is TRBJ2-1 and V is TRBV5-6; TRBD2 agrees at 12 bases. The CDR3 has 14 residues. Germline loops: CDR1 SGHDT, CDR2 YYEEEE. J lost 7 bases, V lost 3 bases, and 2 bases had no gene match. The CDR3 loop reads CASSSSGGGNEQFF. CDR3 bases: TGTGCCAGCAGCTCTAGCGGGGGGGGAAATGAGCAGTTCTTC.

Points on this clone: At one end the junction does not follow the germline gene, possibly because of a read error. The chain recombines TRBV5-1 with TRBJ2-1; TRBD2 aligns across 15 bases. The CDR3 extends over 13 amino acids. Germline CDR1 and CDR2: SGHRS and YFSETQ. The CDR3, as DNA: TGCGCCAGCAGCTTCTCTCGGACTAGCGGGGGGGTCTTC. This codes for CASSFSRTSGGVF.

The count of this clone is one. The genes are TRBV18 and TRBJ1-2; D unresolved. Deletions cut 3 bases from V and 1 base from J, with 9 bases between. The CDR3 has 14 residues. The germline V gene encodes CDR1 KGHSH and CDR2 LQKENI. The CDR3 nucleotides are TGTGCCAGCTCACCTGAGAGTATTAACTATGGCTACACCTTC. It codes for CASSPESINYGYTF.

The CDR3: CASSQTSGGYEQYF. CDR3 sequence (DNA): TGCGCCAGCAGCCAGACCTCAGGGGGGTACGAGCAGTACTTC. This chain links TRBV4-1 with TRBJ2-7; tentatively, D is TRBD1 (7 bases). Germline CDR1 is MGHRA and CDR2 is YSYEKL. Trimming cost V 3 bases and J 4 bases, with 13 bases left between them. CDR3 length equals 14 residues.

This chain joins TRBV7-9 and TRBJ1-2; D is possibly TRBD1 (5 bases). CDR1 and CDR2 (germline): SEHNR, FQNEAQ (reference sequence). The CDR3 is made up of 12 amino acids. The V end was cut by 6 bases, the J end by 6 bases, with 11 bases between. Written as DNA, the CDR3 is TGTGCCAGCAGGGGGGGTCGAGATGGCTACACCTTC. It codes for CASRGGRDGYTF.

The gene calls are TRBV5-1 and TRBJ2-3; 8 positions agree with TRBD2. Germline lookup yields CDR1 SGHRS and CDR2 YFSETQ. The CDR3 is made up of 12 amino acids. The V and J ends lost 9 bases and 4 bases, in that order; junction bases with no gene match: 4. The CDR3 DNA follows: TGCGCCACCGGGACTAGGGCAGATACGCAGTATTTT. It translates to CATGTRADTQYF.

This clone was detected once. The chain uses TRBV19 and TRBJ1-6; 10 bases are a match to TRBD1. V lost 6 bases to trimming and J lost 11 bases; unmatched junction nucleotides: 10. The CDR3 totals 15 residues. From germline, CDR1 is LNHDA and CDR2 SQIVND (reference sequence). DNA of the CDR3: TGTGCCAGTAGACCCCCGGGACAGGGGAAACCACCCCTCCACTTT. Its protein is CASRPPGQGKPPLHF.

This clone showed up just a few times. This sequence joins TRBV7-9 and TRBJ1-5; D unclear. This CDR3 is 14 amino acids long. The germline V and J ends were trimmed by 5 bases and 0 bases, with 8 bases remaining between them. Germline CDR1 and CDR2: SEHNR and FQNEAQ (reference sequence). The CDR3 here is CASSRGVSNQPQHF. The DNA of the CDR3 is TGTGCCAGCAGCCGCGGGGTTAGCAATCAGCCCCAGCATTTT.

J is TRBJ2-6 and V is TRBV4-2; 8 bases map to TRBD1. The CDR3 contains 16 residues. Trimming removed 2 bases from V and 2 bases from J; junction bases left unmatched: 2. Germline CDR1 is LGHNA and CDR2 is YNFKEQ. The CDR3 coding sequence is TGTGCCAGCAGCCAACGACAGGGGCCTGGGGCCAACGTCCTGACTTTC. Amino acids: CASSQRQGPGANVLTF.

The rearrangement uses TRBV7-6 and TRBJ2-5; possible D gene TRBD2, 5 bases. Germline CDR1 is SGHVS and CDR2 is FNYEAQ. This CDR3 spans 15 amino acids. With 0 bases removed from V and 5 bases from J, the gap between germline ends came to 13 bases. In nucleotides, the CDR3 is TGTGCCAGCAGCTTAGCTGTCTCTAGCCGGGAGACCCAGTACTTC. Translated: CASSLAVSSRETQYF.

The rearrangement links TRBV5-4 to TRBJ2-7; TRBD2 might be the D (6 bases). Looked up from germline, CDR1 is SGHNT and CDR2 is YYREEE (reference sequence). CDR3 length: 12 residues. Deletions cut 2 bases from V and 6 bases from J, with 9 bases between. The CDR3 coding sequence is TGTGCCAGCAGCTTCGGAGGGGTCGAGCAGTACTTC. It yields the protein CASSFGGVEQYF.

This clone showed up just once. The rearrangement uses TRBV7-3 and TRBJ2-5, with 7 bases matching TRBD2. The CDR3 sequence is 13 residues long. The germline V gene has CDR1 SGHTA and CDR2 FQGTGA. V lost 4 bases, J lost 5 bases, and 4 bases stayed unmatched. For the CDR3, the DNA is TGTGCCAGCAGCTCGACTAGCTGGGAGACCCAGTACTTC. Its protein product is CASSSTSWETQYF.

The V gene is TRBV9, the J gene TRBJ2-1; the match to TRBD2 covers 9 bases. V lost 4 bases to trimming and J lost 6 bases; unmatched junction nucleotides: 14. The germline V gene has CDR1 SGDLS and CDR2 YYNGEE. The CDR3 is 17 amino acids. The CDR3 bases are TGTGCCAGCAGCCGCCTAGCGGGGAACTGGGGGGGCAATGAGCAGTTCTTC. Translating it yields CASSRLAGNWGGNEQFF.

CDR3 loop: CASSSGGRRNSPLHF. As DNA, the CDR3 is TGTGCCAGCAGTTCCGGGGGTCGGAGAAATTCACCCCTCCACTTT. The chain employs TRBV6-5 and TRBJ1-6; a possible D gene is TRBD1 (5 bases). This CDR3 has 15 amino acids. Deletions cut 4 bases from V and 7 bases from J, with 14 bases between. Germline V CDR1 and CDR2: MNHEY, SVGAGI.

The chain has TRBV11-2 and TRBJ1-6; TRBD1 matches at 7 bases. With V trimmed by 3 bases and J by 10 bases, 6 bases remained unmatched. CDR1 and CDR2 (germline): SGHAT, FQNNGV. This CDR3 spans 14 amino acids. The DNA of the CDR3 is TGTGCCAGCAGCTTCACAGGGGAAAGCTCACCCCTCCACTTT. Amino acids: CASSFTGESSPLHF.

The V call is TRBV27, the J call TRBJ1-6, with D unresolved. The CDR3 covers 13 residues. Germline lookup yields CDR1 MNHEY and CDR2 SMNVEV (reference sequence). V was clipped by 7 bases and J by 6 bases, with 10 bases between them. CDR3 amino acids: CASKEVRNSPLHF. CDR3 in DNA: TGTGCCAGCAAAGAGGTCCGTAATTCACCCCTCCACTTT.

The rearrangement links TRBV6-5 to TRBJ1-3; D remains unclear. CDR3 length: 14 amino acids. V was cut by 2 bases and J by 0 bases, with 5 bases left in between. Germline V gene data show CDR1 as MNHEY and CDR2 as SVGAGI. The CDR3 region is CASSYTSSGNTIYF. In nucleotides, the CDR3 is TGTGCCAGCAGTTACACGAGCTCTGGAAACACCATATATTTT.

The V call is TRBV11-2, the J call TRBJ2-3; TRBD2 matches 8 bases. The CDR3 totals 13 residues. Trimming took 1 base from V and 6 from J; bases not matched to a gene: 0. Germline CDR1 and CDR2: SGHAT and FQNNGV. CDR3 sequence: CASSLAGGDTQYF. In DNA, the CDR3 is TGTGCCAGCAGCTTAGCGGGGGGGGATACGCAGTATTTT.

This clone was seen only once. The rearrangement uses TRBV19 and TRBJ2-4, with D possibly TRBD1 on 6 matching bases. V shed 10 bases and J shed 3 bases, with 19 bases lying between them. The germline V gene has CDR1 LNHDA and CDR2 SQIVND (reference sequence). The CDR3 contains 15 residues. CDR3 DNA: TGTGCCACCAAGCGCAGGGGTAGTGGCAAAAACATTCAGTACTTC. Protein sequence: CATKRRGSGKNIQYF. The full variable domain, in which reference TRBV19 and TRBJ2-4 provide the parts outside the CDR3, is DGGITQSPKYLFRKEGQNVTLSCEQNLNHDAMYWYRQDPGQGLRLIYYSQIVNDFQKGDIAEGYSVSREKKESFPLTVTSAQKNPTAFYLCATKRRGSGKNIQYFGAGTRLSVL.